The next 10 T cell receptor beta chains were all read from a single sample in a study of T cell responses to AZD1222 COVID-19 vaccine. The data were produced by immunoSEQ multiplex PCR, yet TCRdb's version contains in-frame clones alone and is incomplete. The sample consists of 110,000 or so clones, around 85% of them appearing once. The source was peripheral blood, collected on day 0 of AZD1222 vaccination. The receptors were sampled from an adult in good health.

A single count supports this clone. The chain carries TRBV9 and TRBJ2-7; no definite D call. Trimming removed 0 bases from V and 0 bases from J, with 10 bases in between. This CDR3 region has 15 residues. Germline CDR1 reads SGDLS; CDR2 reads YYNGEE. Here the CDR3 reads CASSVALGGSYEQYF. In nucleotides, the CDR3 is TGTGCCAGCAGCGTAGCCTTAGGCGGCTCCTACGAGCAGTACTTC.

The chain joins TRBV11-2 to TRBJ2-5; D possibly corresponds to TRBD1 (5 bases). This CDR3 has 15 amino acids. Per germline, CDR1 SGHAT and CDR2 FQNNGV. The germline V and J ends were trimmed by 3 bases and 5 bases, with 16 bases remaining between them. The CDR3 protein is CASSFHRLERETQYF. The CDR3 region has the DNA TGTGCCAGCAGCTTCCACAGGTTGGAAAGGGAGACCCAGTACTTC.

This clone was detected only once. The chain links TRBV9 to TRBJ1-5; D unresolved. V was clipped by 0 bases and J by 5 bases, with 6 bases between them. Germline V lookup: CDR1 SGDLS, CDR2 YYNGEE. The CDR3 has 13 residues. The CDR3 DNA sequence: TGTGCCAGCAGCGTAGGGCAGTATCAGCCCCAGCATTTT. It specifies CASSVGQYQPQHF.

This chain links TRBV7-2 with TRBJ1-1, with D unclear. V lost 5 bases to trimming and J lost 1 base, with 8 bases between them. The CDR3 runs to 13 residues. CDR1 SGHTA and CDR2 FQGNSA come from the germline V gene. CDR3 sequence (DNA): TGTGCCAGCAGCGAACAGACGAACACTGAAGCTTTCTTT. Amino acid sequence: CASSEQTNTEAFF.

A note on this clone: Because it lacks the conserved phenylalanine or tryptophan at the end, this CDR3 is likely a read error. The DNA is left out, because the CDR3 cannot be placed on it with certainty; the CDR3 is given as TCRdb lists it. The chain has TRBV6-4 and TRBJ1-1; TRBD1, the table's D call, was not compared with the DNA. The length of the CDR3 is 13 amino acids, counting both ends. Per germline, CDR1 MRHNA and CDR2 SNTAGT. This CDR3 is CASSDYPQGGALL.

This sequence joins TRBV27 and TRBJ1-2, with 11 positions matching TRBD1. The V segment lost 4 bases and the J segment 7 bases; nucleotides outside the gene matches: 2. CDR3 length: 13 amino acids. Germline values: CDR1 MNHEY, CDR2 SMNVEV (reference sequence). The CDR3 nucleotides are TGTGCCAGCAGTTCCGGGACAGGGGGTGGCTACACCTTC. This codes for CASSSGTGGGYTF.

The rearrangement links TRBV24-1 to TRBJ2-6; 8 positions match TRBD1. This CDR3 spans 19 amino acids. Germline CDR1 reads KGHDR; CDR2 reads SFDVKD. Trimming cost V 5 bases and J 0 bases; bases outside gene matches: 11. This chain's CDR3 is CATSVPIDRGVSGANVLTF. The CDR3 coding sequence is TGTGCCACCAGTGTCCCGATTGACAGGGGAGTCTCTGGGGCCAACGTCCTGACTTTC.

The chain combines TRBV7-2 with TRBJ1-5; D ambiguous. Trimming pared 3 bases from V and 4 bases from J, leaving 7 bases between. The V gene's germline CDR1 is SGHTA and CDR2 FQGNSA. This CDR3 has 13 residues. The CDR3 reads CASSLRYNQPQHF. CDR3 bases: TGTGCCAGCAGCTTGCGGTATAATCAGCCCCAGCATTTT.

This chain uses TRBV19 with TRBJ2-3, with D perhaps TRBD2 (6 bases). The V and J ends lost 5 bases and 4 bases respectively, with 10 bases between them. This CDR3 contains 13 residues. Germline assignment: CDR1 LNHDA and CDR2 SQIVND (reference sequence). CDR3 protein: CASSAGGADTQYF. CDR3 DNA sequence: TGTGCCAGTAGTGCAGGCGGGGCAGATACGCAGTATTTT.

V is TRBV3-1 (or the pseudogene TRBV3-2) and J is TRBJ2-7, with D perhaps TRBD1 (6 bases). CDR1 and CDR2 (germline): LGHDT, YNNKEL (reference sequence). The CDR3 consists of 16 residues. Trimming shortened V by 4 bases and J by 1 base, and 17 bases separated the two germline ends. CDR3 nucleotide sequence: TGTGCCAGCAGCCTGTTGGTGGACAGTTCATCCTACGAGCAGTACTTC. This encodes CASSLLVDSSSYEQYF.